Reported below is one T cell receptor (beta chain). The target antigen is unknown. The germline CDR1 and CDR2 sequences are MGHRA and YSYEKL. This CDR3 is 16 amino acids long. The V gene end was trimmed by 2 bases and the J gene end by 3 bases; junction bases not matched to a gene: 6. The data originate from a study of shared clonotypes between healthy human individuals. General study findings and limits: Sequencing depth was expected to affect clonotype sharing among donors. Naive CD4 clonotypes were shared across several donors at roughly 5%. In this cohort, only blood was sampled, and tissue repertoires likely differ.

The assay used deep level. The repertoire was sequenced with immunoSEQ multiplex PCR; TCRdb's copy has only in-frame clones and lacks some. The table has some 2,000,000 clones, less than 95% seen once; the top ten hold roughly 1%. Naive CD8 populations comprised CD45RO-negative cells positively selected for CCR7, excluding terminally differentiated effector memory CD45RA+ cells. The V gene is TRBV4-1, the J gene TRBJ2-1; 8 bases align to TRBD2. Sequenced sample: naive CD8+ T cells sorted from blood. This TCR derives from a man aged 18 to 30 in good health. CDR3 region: CASSQSGGEFYNEQFF. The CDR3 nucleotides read TGCGCCAGCAGCCAAAGCGGGGGCGAATTCTACAATGAGCAGTTCTTC.